These 22 T cell receptor beta chains came from one sample sequenced in a study of identical twins listed by TCRdb under 2016. Libraries were prepared through 5' RACE. The sample was run on an Illumina HiSeq 2000. TCRdb trimmed the raw reads at Q25, called clones with MiXCR and kept productive beta chains. Each record represents a unique CDR3 protein, reported with the most common genes and DNA among its rows. The sample data list around 370,000 distinct CDR3 sequences, and about 9% of these were observed just once. The ten largest account for about 8.1% of the sample. Sequencing input: naive T cells sorted from blood. The cell subset or site tag for this specimen amounts to: cells isolated with a human naive T-cell isolation kit. These TCRs come from a woman in her 50s in good health.

The chain combines TRBV21-1 with TRBJ2-7; the tabulated D call, TRBD1, remains unverified against the DNA. TRBV21-1 counts as a pseudogene. This CDR3 has 18 amino acids. The CDR3 region is CASSKNPPPTGRLGEQYF. The CDR3 DNA reads TGTGCCAGCAGCAAAAACCCCCCCCCCACTGGACGGCTAGGGGAGCAGTACTTC.

This clonotype came up a few times. The J gene is TRBJ2-7, the V gene TRBV4-1; no reliable D call. CDR1 is MGHRA and CDR2 is YSYEKL in the germline V gene. V lost 1 base to trimming and J lost 6 bases, with 4 bases between them. The CDR3 length is 11 residues. CDR3 coding DNA: TGCGCCAGCAGCCAAGCCACCGAGCAGTACTTC. Its protein is CASSQATEQYF.

This clonotype was found many times. The genes are TRBV20-1 and TRBJ1-3; D gene ambiguous. Germline V gene lookup returns CDR1 DFQATT and CDR2 SNEGSKA (reference sequence). This CDR3 region has 14 residues. The germline V and J ends were trimmed by 6 bases and 2 bases, with 14 bases remaining between them. The CDR3 DNA sequence: TGCAGTGCGAGGACGGGAATGGCTGGAAACACCATATATTTT. Translated, it gives CSARTGMAGNTIYF.

This clonotype has a handful of counts. The rearrangement joins TRBV7-9 to TRBJ2-3; 11 bases are a match to TRBD2. V gave up 5 bases and J gave up 4 bases; unmatched junction bases: 5. The CDR3 is 15 residues long. In germline, CDR1 is SEHNR, CDR2 FQNEAQ (reference sequence). CDR3 loop: CASSTTSGSSDTQYF. CDR3 coding DNA: TGTGCCAGCAGCACCACTAGCGGGAGCTCAGATACGCAGTATTTT.

The CDR3 sequence is CASSPSISATEAFF. The CDR3 coding sequence is TGTGCCAGCAGCCCTAGTATTTCGGCAACTGAAGCTTTCTTT. The chain combines TRBV14 with TRBJ1-1; D is undetermined. Trimming removed 4 bases at V and 5 bases at J, with 14 bases between. This CDR3 comprises 14 residues. Germline values: CDR1 SGHDN, CDR2 FVKESK.

This chain links TRBV6-1 with TRBJ2-1, with 12 nucleotides matching TRBD2. The CDR3 runs 16 residues. J was trimmed by 3 bases and V by 4 bases; bases with no gene match: 4. In germline, CDR1 is MNHNS, CDR2 SASEGT. CDR3 loop: CASSGRTSGVYNEQFF. CDR3 nucleotide sequence: TGTGCCAGCAGTGGGAGGACTAGCGGGGTCTACAATGAGCAGTTCTTC.

The chain recombines TRBV7-2 with TRBJ1-1; no reliable D call. The V end lost 1 base, the J end lost 11 bases, and 14 bases lay between the germline ends. Germline CDR1 is SGHTA and CDR2 is FQGNSA. This CDR3 spans 13 amino acids. CDR3 sequence reads: CASSLELGLRAFF. The CDR3 DNA sequence: TGTGCCAGCAGCTTAGAATTGGGTTTAAGGGCTTTCTTT.

This clonotype was counted a few times. The chain combines TRBV20-1 with TRBJ2-7, with D possibly being TRBD1 (5 bases). V shed 2 bases and J shed 2 bases, with 13 bases lying between them. The germline gives CDR1 DFQATT, CDR2 SNEGSKA (reference sequence). This CDR3 region has 14 residues. The CDR3 DNA follows: TGCAGTGCTAGAATGGACATAAATACCTACGAGCAGTACTTC. Its translation is CSARMDINTYEQYF.

The rearrangement links TRBV2 to TRBJ2-1; D is perhaps TRBD1 (8 bases). The CDR3 totals 17 residues. The germline V gene encodes CDR1 SNHLY and CDR2 FYNNEI. The CDR3 nucleotides are TGTGCTAGCGGGTCCAGGGGGCAAGTCCTATCCTACAATGAGCAGTTCTTC. Translating gives CASGSRGQVLSYNEQFF.

This sequence joins TRBV5-4 and TRBJ2-7, with a tentative D call TRBD2 (7 bases). This CDR3 is built from 17 residues. CDR1 is SGHNT, CDR2 YYREEE, per germline (reference sequence). The V gene lost 4 bases and the J gene lost 4 bases, with 24 bases spanning the gap. This CDR3 reads CASSGGGGTIKKYEQYF. The DNA of the CDR3 is TGTGCCAGCAGCGGCGGGGGCGGGACGATTAAAAAGTACGAGCAGTACTTC.

This clonotype showed up just a few times. This chain uses TRBV4-1 with TRBJ2-3; a possible D gene is TRBD2 (5 bases). CDR3 size: 17 residues. The germline V gene has CDR1 MGHRA and CDR2 YSYEKL. Trimming removed 0 bases at V and 5 bases at J, with 18 bases between. As DNA, the CDR3 is TGCGCCAGCAGCCAAGACGGCCTGAGGAGGCTCGGAGATACGCAGTATTTT. It yields the protein CASSQDGLRRLGDTQYF.

This clonotype has more than one count but fewer than ten. The rearrangement links TRBV25-1 to TRBJ2-1; D call uncertain. Trimming stripped 2 bases from V and 1 base from J, with 12 bases between. Per germline, CDR1 MGHDK and CDR2 SYGVNS. The CDR3 runs to 16 residues. As DNA, the CDR3 is TGTGCCAGCAGTGAACCCAGGAGTGGTTCCTACAATGAGCAGTTCTTC. Its translation: CASSEPRSGSYNEQFF.

This clonotype was picked up a small number of times. The J gene is TRBJ2-7, the V gene TRBV11-2; 7 bases agree with TRBD2. The CDR3 is 16 residues long. Per germline, CDR1 SGHAT and CDR2 FQNNGV. The J segment lost 5 bases and the V segment lost 5 bases, leaving 15 bases of the junction unmatched. The CDR3 region has the DNA TGTGCCAGCAGCCTCACCCTAGCGGAGCCCCAAGACGAGCAGTACTTC. It is translated as CASSLTLAEPQDEQYF.

This chain uses TRBV29-1 with TRBJ1-1, with a tentative D call TRBD1 (5 bases). V lost 6 bases and J 0 bases, leaving 14 bases between the germline ends. The CDR3 runs to 14 residues. CDR1 is SQVTM, CDR2 ANQGSEA, per germline. CDR3 nucleotides: TGCAGCGTCCAGGGCCAACTCCTGAACACTGAAGCTTTCTTT. This gives the protein CSVQGQLLNTEAFF.

The CDR3 DNA is TGCGCCAGCAGCGCCCCCGGGACAGGGGCCAGCAAGCAGTACTTC. It specifies CASSAPGTGASKQYF. This chain connects TRBV5-1 to TRBJ2-7, with 10 bases aligning to TRBD1. V shed 4 bases and J 8 bases; nucleotides not matched to a gene: 12. The CDR3 contains 15 residues. Per the germline V gene, CDR1 is SGHRS and CDR2 is YFSETQ.

This clonotype was counted at least ten times. The rearrangement links TRBV12-3 or TRBV12-4 to TRBJ1-1, with D possibly being TRBD1 (5 bases). V shed 3 bases and J shed 8 bases, with 7 bases lying between them. CDR3 length equals 11 residues. The CDR3 nucleotides read TGTGCCAGCAGTTTCAGGGCGGAAGCTTTCTTT. As protein: CASSFRAEAFF.

This clonotype came up many times. The J gene is TRBJ2-6, the V gene TRBV7-8; D is undetermined. Trimming removed 4 bases from V and 1 base from J, with 5 bases in between. The germline gives CDR1 SGHVS, CDR2 FQNEAQ. This CDR3 comprises 14 residues. CDR3 nucleotides: TGTGCCAGCAGCTCGGAATCTGGGGCCAACGTCCTGACTTTC. Translating it yields CASSSESGANVLTF. The full variable domain, rest sourced from reference TRBV7-8 and TRBJ2-6, is GAGVSQSPRYKVAKRGQDVALRCDPISGHVSLFWYQQALGQGPEFLTYFQNEAQLDKSGLPSDRFFAERPEGSVSTLKIQRTQQEDSAVYLCASSSESGANVLTFGAGSRLTVL.

In this sample, this clonotype turned up many times. The chain recombines TRBV20-1 with TRBJ2-3; 7 bases agree with TRBD2. Germline V CDR1 and CDR2: DFQATT, SNEGSKA (reference sequence). The CDR3 is made up of 13 amino acids. V dropped 7 bases and J dropped 1; count of bases not matched to a gene: 5. The CDR3 spells CSVGGSGTDTQYF. The CDR3 region has the DNA TGCAGTGTCGGCGGGAGTGGCACAGATACGCAGTATTTT.

This clonotype was detected many times. The V gene is TRBV24-1, the J gene TRBJ2-1, with 7 positions matching TRBD2. The CDR3 is made up of 14 amino acids. Germline V gene lookup returns CDR1 KGHDR and CDR2 SFDVKD. With V trimmed by 5 bases and J by 4 bases, 4 bases remained unmatched. Here the CDR3 DNA reads TGTGCCACCAGTGGGTTAGCGGGTTACAATGAGCAGTTCTTC. Amino acid sequence: CATSGLAGYNEQFF.

The chain is built from TRBV16 and TRBJ2-2; the D gene is possibly TRBD1 (5 bases). CDR1 KGHSY and CDR2 FQNENV come from the germline V gene. The CDR3 has 14 residues. Trimming took 7 bases from V and 5 from J, leaving 14 bases between them. DNA for the CDR3: TGTGCCAGCAACGTTCCGACAGTAACCGGGGAGCTGTTTTTT. Amino acids: CASNVPTVTGELFF.

This rearrangement joins TRBV6-9 to TRBJ1-5; 7 bases fit TRBD1. The CDR3 runs to 14 residues. Germline V lookup: CDR1 MNHGY, CDR2 SVAAGI. V lost 5 bases to trimming and J lost 7 bases; unmatched junction nucleotides: 8. Here the CDR3 DNA reads TGTGCCAGCAGTCCGACAGGGTTTAGGCAGCCCCAGCATTTT. It encodes CASSPTGFRQPQHF.

Only a few counts were recorded for this clonotype. The CDR3, as DNA: TGCAGTGCTAGAGATGGTAGGGCTAGCGGGAGGGAGAGCTCCTACAATGAGCAGTTCTTC. This codes for CSARDGRASGRESSYNEQFF. The rearrangement links TRBV20-1 to TRBJ2-1; TRBD2 matches at 12 bases. There are 20 residues in the CDR3. V lost 0 bases to trimming and J lost 0 bases; unmatched junction nucleotides: 12. The germline V gene encodes CDR1 DFQATT and CDR2 SNEGSKA (reference sequence).